The entry below describes one T cell receptor beta chain. Authors' processing steps: Nucleated cell counts were estimated from reference gene primer amplification. This table comes from immunoSEQ multiplex PCR, and its TCRdb copy is limited to in-frame clones, with some not included. The DNA was the basis for D and trimming; V, J and clone size are from that table. The data contain about 190,000 clones, around 89% of them singletons. V was trimmed by 1 base and J by 7 bases, leaving 20 bases between them. CDR1 and CDR2 (germline): MDHEN, SYDVKM. This CDR3 contains 16 residues. The data were obtained in a study of blood T cell repertoires in COVID-19. Study at large: T cells, B-cell-depleted T cells, or PBMCs provided the cDNA or gDNA that served as material.

The sequence was obtained from a man over 45 with acute or convalescent COVID-19. The gene calls are TRBV28 and TRBJ2-7; tentative D call: TRBD2 (5 bases). Source material: peripheral blood. The CDR3: CASSLLLRPGLWEQYV. The CDR3 coding sequence is TGTGCCAGCAGTTTATTGTTGAGGCCTGGACTTTGGGAGCAGTACGTC.